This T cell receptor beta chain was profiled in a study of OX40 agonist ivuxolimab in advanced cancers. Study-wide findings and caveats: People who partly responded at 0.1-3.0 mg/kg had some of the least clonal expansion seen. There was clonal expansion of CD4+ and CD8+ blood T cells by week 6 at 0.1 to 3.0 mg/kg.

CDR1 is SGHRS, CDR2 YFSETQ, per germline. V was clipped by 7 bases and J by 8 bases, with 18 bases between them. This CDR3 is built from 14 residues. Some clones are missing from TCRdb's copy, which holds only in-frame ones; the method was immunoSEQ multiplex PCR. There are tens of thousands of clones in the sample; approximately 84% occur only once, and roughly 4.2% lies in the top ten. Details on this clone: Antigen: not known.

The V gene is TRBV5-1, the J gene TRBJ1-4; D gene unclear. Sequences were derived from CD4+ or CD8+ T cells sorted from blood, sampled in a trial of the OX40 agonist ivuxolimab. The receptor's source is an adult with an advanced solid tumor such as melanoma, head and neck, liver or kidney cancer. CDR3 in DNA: TGCGCCAGCGCGGGCCCCGGGAGTGAGGAAAAACTGTTTTTT. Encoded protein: CASAGPGSEEKLFF.